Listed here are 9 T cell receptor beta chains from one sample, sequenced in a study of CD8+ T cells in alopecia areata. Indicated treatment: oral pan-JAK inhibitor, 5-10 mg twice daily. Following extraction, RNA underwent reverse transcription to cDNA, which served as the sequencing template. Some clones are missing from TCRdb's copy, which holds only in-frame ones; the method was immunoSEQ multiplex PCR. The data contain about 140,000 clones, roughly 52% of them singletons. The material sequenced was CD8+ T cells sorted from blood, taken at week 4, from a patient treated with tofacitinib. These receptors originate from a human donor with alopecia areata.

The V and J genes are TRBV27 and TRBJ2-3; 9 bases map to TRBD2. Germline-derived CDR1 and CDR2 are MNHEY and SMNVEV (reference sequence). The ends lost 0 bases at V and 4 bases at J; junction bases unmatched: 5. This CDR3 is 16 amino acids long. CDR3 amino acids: CASSLSAGGESDTQYF. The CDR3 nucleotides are TGTGCCAGCAGTTTATCGGCGGGGGGGGAGTCAGATACGCAGTATTTT.

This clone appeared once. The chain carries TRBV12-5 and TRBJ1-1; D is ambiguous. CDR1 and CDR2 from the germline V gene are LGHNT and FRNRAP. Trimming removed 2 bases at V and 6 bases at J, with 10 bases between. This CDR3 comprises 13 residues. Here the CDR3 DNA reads TGTGCTAGTGGTTTGATGGGAATCGCTGAAGCTTTCTTT. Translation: CASGLMGIAEAFF.

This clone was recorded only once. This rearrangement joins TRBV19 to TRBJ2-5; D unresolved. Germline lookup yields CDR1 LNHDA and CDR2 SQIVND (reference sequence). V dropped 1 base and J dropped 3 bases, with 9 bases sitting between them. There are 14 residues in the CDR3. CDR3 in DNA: TGTGCCAGTAGTATAGGGACGGATAAAGAGACCCAGTACTTC. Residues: CASSIGTDKETQYF. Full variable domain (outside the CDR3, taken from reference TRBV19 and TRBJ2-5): DGGITQSPKYLFRKEGQNVTLSCEQNLNHDAMYWYRQDPGQGLRLIYYSQIVNDFQKGDIAEGYSVSREKKESFPLTVTSAQKNPTAFYLCASSIGTDKETQYFGPGTRLLVL.

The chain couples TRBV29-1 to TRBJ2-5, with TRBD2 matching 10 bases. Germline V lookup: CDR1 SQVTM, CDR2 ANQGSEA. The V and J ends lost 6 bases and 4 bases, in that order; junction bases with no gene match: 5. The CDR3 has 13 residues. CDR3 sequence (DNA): TGCAGCGTAGAGCGGGGGGGCCGAGAGACCCAGTACTTC. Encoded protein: CSVERGGRETQYF.

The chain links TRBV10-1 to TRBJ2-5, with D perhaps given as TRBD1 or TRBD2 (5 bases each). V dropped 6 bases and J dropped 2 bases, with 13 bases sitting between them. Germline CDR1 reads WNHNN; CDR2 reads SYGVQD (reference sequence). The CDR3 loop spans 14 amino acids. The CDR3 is CASSTGTEQETQYF. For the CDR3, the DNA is TGCGCCAGCAGCACCGGGACGGAGCAAGAGACCCAGTACTTC.

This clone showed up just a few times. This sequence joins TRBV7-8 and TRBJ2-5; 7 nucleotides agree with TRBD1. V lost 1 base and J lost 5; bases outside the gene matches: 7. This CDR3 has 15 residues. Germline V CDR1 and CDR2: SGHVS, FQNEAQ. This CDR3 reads CASSLEQGRRETQYF. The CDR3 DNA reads TGTGCCAGCAGCTTAGAACAGGGGCGACGCGAGACCCAGTACTTC.

CDR3 in amino acids: CAWSGSGGAYNEQFF. Written as DNA, the CDR3 is TGTGCCTGGAGTGGAAGCGGGGGGGCGTACAATGAGCAGTTCTTC. This chain joins TRBV30 and TRBJ2-1; the match to TRBD2 covers 10 bases. The CDR3 has 15 amino acids. J was trimmed by 4 bases and V by 1 base; bases with no gene match: 4. The germline gives CDR1 GTSNPN, CDR2 SVGIG (reference sequence).

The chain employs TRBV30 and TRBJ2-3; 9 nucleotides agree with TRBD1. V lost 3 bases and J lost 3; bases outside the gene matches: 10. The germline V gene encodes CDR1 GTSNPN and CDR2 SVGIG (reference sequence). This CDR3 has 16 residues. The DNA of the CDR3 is TGTGCCTGGAGAGGCCCCGGACAGGGGTGGACAGATACGCAGTATTTT. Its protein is CAWRGPGQGWTDTQYF.

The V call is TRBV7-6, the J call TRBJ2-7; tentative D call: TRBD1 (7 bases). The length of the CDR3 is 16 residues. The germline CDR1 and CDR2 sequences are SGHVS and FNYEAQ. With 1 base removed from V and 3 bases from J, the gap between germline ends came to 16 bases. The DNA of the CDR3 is TGTGCCAGCAGCTTAGGGGGCGGGACAGCCAACTACGAGCAGTACTTC. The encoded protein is CASSLGGGTANYEQYF. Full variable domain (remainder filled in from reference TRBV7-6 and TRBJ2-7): GAGVSQSPRYKVTKRGQDVALRCDPISGHVSLYWYRQALGQGPEFLTYFNYEAQQDKSGLPNDRFSAERPEGSISTLTIQRTEQRDSAMYRCASSLGGGTANYEQYFGPGTRLTVT.